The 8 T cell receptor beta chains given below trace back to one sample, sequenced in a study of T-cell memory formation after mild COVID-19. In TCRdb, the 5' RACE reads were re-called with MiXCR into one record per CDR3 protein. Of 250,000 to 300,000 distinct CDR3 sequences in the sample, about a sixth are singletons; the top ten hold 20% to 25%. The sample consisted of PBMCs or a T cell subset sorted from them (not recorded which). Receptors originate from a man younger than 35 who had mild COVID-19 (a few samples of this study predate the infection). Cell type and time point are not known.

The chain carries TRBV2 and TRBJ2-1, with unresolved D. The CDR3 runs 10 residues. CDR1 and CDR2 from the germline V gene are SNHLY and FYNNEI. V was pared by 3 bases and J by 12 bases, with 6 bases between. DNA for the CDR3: TGTGCCAGCAGTGACCCACCGCAGTTCTTC. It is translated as CASSDPPQFF.

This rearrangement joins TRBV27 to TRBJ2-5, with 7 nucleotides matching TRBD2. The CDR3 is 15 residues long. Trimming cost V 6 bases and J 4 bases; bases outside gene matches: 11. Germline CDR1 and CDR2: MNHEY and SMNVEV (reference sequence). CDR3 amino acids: CASRGELATSETQYF. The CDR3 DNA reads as TGTGCCAGCAGGGGGGAACTAGCGACTTCAGAGACCCAGTACTTC.

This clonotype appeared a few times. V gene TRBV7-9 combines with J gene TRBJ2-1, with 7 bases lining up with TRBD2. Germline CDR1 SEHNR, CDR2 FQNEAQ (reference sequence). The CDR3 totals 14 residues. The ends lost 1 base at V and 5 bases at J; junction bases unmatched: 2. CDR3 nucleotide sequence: TGTGCCAGCAGCTTAGTTGGGAGGGACAATGAGCAGTTCTTC. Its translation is CASSLVGRDNEQFF.

CDR3 DNA sequence: TGTGCCAGCAGTTTTACAGGCGGGAATGAGCAGTTCTTC. Its protein product is CASSFTGGNEQFF. The rearrangement uses TRBV9 and TRBJ2-1; D is tentatively TRBD1 or TRBD2 (5 bases each). Germline assignment: CDR1 SGDLS and CDR2 YYNGEE. This CDR3 contains 13 residues. The V gene lost 5 bases and the J gene lost 7 bases, with 13 bases spanning the gap.

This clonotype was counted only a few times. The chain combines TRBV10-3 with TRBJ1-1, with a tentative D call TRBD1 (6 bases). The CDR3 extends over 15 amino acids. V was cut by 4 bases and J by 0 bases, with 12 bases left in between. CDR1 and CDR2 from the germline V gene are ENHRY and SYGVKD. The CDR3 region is CAISAMGHMNTEAFF. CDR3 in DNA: TGTGCCATCAGTGCAATGGGACATATGAACACTGAAGCTTTCTTT.

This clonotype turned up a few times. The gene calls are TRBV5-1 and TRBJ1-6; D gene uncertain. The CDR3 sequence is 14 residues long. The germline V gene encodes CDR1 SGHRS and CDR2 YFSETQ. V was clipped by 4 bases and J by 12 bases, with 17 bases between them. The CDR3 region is CASSIEGGLGPLHF. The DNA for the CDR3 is TGCGCCAGCAGCATCGAGGGTGGCTTGGGACCCCTCCACTTT. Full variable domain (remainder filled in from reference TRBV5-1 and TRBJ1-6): KAGVTQTPRYLIKTRGQQVTLSCSPISGHRSVSWYQQTPGQGLQFLFEYFSETQRNKGNFPGRFSGRQFSNSRSEMNVSTLELGDSALYLCASSIEGGLGPLHFGNGTRLTVT.

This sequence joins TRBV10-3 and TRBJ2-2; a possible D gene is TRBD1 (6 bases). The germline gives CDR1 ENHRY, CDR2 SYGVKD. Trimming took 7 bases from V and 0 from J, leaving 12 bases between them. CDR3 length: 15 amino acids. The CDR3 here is CAINRGTTNTGELFF. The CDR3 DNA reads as TGTGCCATCAATCGTGGGACAACGAACACCGGGGAGCTGTTTTTT.

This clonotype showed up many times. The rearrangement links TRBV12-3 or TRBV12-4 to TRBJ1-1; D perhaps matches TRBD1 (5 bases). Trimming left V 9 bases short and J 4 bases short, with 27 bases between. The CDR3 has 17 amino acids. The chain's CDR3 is CASASGTWFQQSTEAFF. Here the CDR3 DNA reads TGTGCCAGTGCTTCCGGGACGTGGTTTCAACAAAGCACTGAAGCTTTCTTT.